The T cell receptor beta chain under discussion was sequenced for a study of T cell responses to AZD1222 COVID-19 vaccine. Points from the study as a whole: Repertoire sampling occurred only after the peak T cell response. Spike-specific TCR breadth and depth rose after two AZD1222 doses. Clonal diversity may have been underestimated, and the donors were mostly white British, with more females than males.

Concerning this clone itself: Its antigen is as yet unknown.

The protocol was immunoSEQ multiplex PCR, while the TCRdb copy is restricted to in-frame clones and leaves out a portion. The data show approximately 120,000 clones, with approximately 90% seen just once and roughly 5.2% held by the top ten. The CDR3 totals 15 residues. V was trimmed by 1 base and J by 2 bases, leaving 11 bases between them. The germline V gene has CDR1 LGHNA and CDR2 YNFKEQ. The chain employs TRBV4-2 and TRBJ2-5; D remains unclear. The receptor was isolated from an adult in good health. Sequenced here: peripheral blood, sampled on day 0 of AZD1222 vaccination. CDR3 region: CASSQGIVLQETQYF. DNA for the CDR3: TGTGCCAGCAGCCAAGGAATCGTACTACAAGAGACCCAGTACTTC.